A single sample gave rise to the 6 T cell receptor beta chains below, sequenced in a study of blood T cells in healthy people across ages. Together with a sample-barcoded 5' primer, a J-beta primer mix was included in a second PCR lasting roughly 6 to 12 cycles. Using its own MiXCR run on the 5' RACE reads, TCRdb lists one record per CDR3 protein. The table records around 1,700,000 distinct CDR3 sequences, approximately 28% of them present only once. Material: blood. These receptors were obtained from a woman aged 30 to 39 in good health.

As regards this clonotype: A junction end diverges from the germline sequence, so it may reflect a read error. V usage is TRBV5-1 and J usage is TRBJ2-1; 7 positions agree with TRBD1. The germline V gene has CDR1 SGHRS and CDR2 YFSETQ. This CDR3 contains 14 residues. CDR3 bases: TGCGCCAGCAGCTTAGGGACAGAATTCAATGTGCAGTTCTTC. Translating it yields CASSLGTEFNVQFF.

The CDR3 loop reads CASSAYTSYGYTF. The CDR3, as DNA: TGTGCCAGCAGCGCTTATACTAGCTATGGCTACACCTTC. The rearrangement links TRBV7-2 to TRBJ1-2; D remains ambiguous. V lost 5 bases, J lost 4 bases, and 11 bases lay in between. Looked up from germline, CDR1 is SGHTA and CDR2 is FQGNSA. There are 13 residues in the CDR3. Together with reference TRBV7-2 and TRBJ1-2, the CDR3 gives the full variable domain: GAGVSQSPSNKVTEKGKDVELRCDPISGHTALYWYRQSLGQGLEFLIYFQGNSAPDKSGLPSDRFSAERTGGSVSTLTIQRTQQEDSAVYLCASSAYTSYGYTFGSGTRLTVV.

This sequence joins TRBV20-1 and TRBJ1-2; tentative D call: TRBD1 (5 bases). The CDR3 consists of 14 residues. CDR1 is DFQATT, CDR2 SNEGSKA, per germline (reference sequence). With 0 bases removed from V and 7 bases from J, the gap between germline ends came to 15 bases. The CDR3 DNA reads as TGCAGTGCTAGAGAAGGGCAGGGTAGGAGTGGCTACACCTTC. It is translated as CSAREGQGRSGYTF.

This clonotype was seen only a few times. CDR3 sequence (DNA): TGTGCCAGCAGCAAGCCGGCGAGGGATACGCAGTATTTT. Its translation is CASSKPARDTQYF. The rearrangement links TRBV21-1 to TRBJ2-3. TRBV21-1 is a known pseudogene. This CDR3 is 13 amino acids long.

There are many counts of this clonotype. The gene calls are TRBV4-1 and TRBJ1-4; 11 bases agree with TRBD1. CDR3 length: 15 residues. Germline values: CDR1 MGHRA, CDR2 YSYEKL. After removal of 3 bases from V and 7 bases from J, the junction contained 4 bases not matched to a gene. CDR3 DNA: TGCGCCAGCAGCCAGGCTGGGACAGGGGGTGAAAAACTGTTTTTT. Protein product: CASSQAGTGGEKLFF.

This chain uses TRBV5-1 with TRBJ1-2; tentative D call: TRBD1 (5 bases). Germline CDR1 is SGHRS and CDR2 is YFSETQ. Trimming took off 3 bases at V and 2 bases at J, with 11 bases between the two ends. The CDR3 is made up of 14 amino acids. In DNA form, the CDR3 reads TGCGCCAGCAGCTCTCCGGAGGGGAACTATGGCTACACCTTC. Its protein product is CASSSPEGNYGYTF.